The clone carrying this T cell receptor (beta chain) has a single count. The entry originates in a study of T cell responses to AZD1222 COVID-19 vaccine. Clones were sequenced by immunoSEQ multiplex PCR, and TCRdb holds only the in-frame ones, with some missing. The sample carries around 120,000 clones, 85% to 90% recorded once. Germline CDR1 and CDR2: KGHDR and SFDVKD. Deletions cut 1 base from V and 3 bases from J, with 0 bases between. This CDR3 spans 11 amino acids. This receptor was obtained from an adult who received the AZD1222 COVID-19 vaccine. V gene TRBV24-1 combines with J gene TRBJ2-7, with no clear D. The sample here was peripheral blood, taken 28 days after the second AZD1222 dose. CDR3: CATSDFYEQYF. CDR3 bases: TGTGCCACCAGTGATTTCTACGAGCAGTACTTC.